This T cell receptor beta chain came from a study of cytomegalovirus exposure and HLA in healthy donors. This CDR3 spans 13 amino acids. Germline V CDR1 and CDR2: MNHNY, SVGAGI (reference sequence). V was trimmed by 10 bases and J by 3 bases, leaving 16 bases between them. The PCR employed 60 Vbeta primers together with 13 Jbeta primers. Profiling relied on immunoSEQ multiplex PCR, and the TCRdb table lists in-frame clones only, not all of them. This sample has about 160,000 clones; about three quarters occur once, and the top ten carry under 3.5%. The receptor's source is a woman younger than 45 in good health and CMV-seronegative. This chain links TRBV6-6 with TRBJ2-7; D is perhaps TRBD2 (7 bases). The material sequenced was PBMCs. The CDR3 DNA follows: TGTGCCATCAGGAGGGGGGAGGGCTACGAGCAGTACTTC. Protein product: CAIRRGEGYEQYF.